A selection of T cell receptor beta chains follows, all from one sample in a study of immune evolution from preneoplasia to lung adenocarcinoma. TCRdb keeps only in-frame clones here, not all; method: immunoSEQ multiplex PCR. The table has 5,200 or so clones, under 80% seen once. Sequenced sample: FFPE minimally invasive lung adenocarcinoma tissue. These receptors originate from a person aged 50-70 years with lung adenocarcinoma. The conserved cysteine and the conserved F or W are not part of the CDR3 here. The order of the fields is D gene, CDR3 length, J gene, V gene, CDR3 protein. D genes are given only for firm matches.

D: -
length: 12
J: TRBJ1-1
V: TRBV4-2
CDR3: ASSGSGVNTEAF

D: -
length: 11
J: TRBJ2-7
V: TRBV7-8
CDR3: ASSRVGNYEQY

D: TRBD2
length: 14
J: TRBJ2-7
V: TRBV7-9
CDR3: ASTPARTSGSYEQY

D: -
length: 12
J: TRBJ1-1
V: TRBV6-5
CDR3: ASSYWQGSGEAF

D: -
length: 12
J: TRBJ2-7
V: TRBV11-1
CDR3: ATSQGRTSDEQY

D: TRBD2
length: 16
J: TRBJ2-1
V: TRBV29-1
CDR3: SVEEWGTSGGSYNEQF

D: -
length: 10
J: TRBJ1-5
V: TRBV2
CDR3: ASSASNQPQH

D: -
length: 12
J: TRBJ2-7
V: TRBV10-2
CDR3: ASSAHLNVYEQY

D: TRBD2
length: 16
J: TRBJ2-3
V: TRBV7-2
CDR3: ASSLAEGLAGGGNTQY

D: TRBD2
length: 15
J: TRBJ2-3
V: TRBV30
CDR3: AWSVFGLAGVPDTQY

D: TRBD1
length: 11
J: TRBJ2-7
V: TRBV29-1
CDR3: STGGDRGYEQY

D: -
length: 11
J: TRBJ2-5
V: TRBV2
CDR3: ASSEELWDGKY

D: -
length: 12
J: TRBJ1-2
V: TRBV6-5
CDR3: ASTSPRGNYGYT

D: -
length: 13
J: TRBJ1-1
V: TRBV27
CDR3: ASSLMDPMNTEAF

D: TRBD1
length: 17
J: TRBJ1-5
V: TRBV28
CDR3: ASNSPSGTGSNSNQPQH

D: TRBD1
length: 12
J: TRBJ1-2
V: TRBV4-1
CDR3: ASRGQGRRDGYT

D: TRBD1
length: 13
J: TRBJ2-1
V: TRBV4-2
CDR3: ASSQGQEATNEQF

D: -
length: 11
J: TRBJ2-2
V: TRBV7-9
CDR3: ASSLLNTGELF

D: -
length: 13
J: TRBJ1-4
V: TRBV30
CDR3: AWSEGGGTNEKLF

D: -
length: 12
J: TRBJ2-7
V: TRBV5-5
CDR3: ASSQARADYEQY

D: TRBD1
length: 12
J: TRBJ1-2
V: TRBV9
CDR3: ASSPGQGFSGYT

D: TRBD2
length: 15
J: TRBJ2-2
V: TRBV27
CDR3: ASSLRPRGGSIGELF

D: TRBD2
length: 17
J: TRBJ2-1
V: TRBV19
CDR3: ASSITGTSGGPTFNEQF

D: -
length: 12
J: TRBJ2-7
V: TRBV5-1
CDR3: ASSFWQGSYEQY

D: -
length: 10
J: TRBJ1-5
V: TRBV18
CDR3: ASSQENQPQH

D: -
length: 11
J: TRBJ2-1
V: TRBV7-9
CDR3: ASRPTKGNEQF

D: TRBD1
length: 12
J: TRBJ1-2
V: TRBV6-5
CDR3: ASTPGTGRGGYT

D: -
length: 10
J: TRBJ1-1
V: TRBV2
CDR3: ASSELGQGAF

D: -
length: 12
J: TRBJ2-7
V: TRBV10-2
CDR3: ASSDLERPYEQY

D: -
length: 13
J: TRBJ2-3
V: TRBV7-3
CDR3: ASSMDPGGTDTQY

D: -
length: 13
J: TRBJ2-1
V: TRBV27
CDR3: ASTRVGGPYNEQF

D: -
length: 13
J: TRBJ1-3
V: TRBV6-5
CDR3: ASSRDSAQGDTIY

D: TRBD1
length: 12
J: TRBJ1-2
V: TRBV5-1
CDR3: ASGYQGADYGYT